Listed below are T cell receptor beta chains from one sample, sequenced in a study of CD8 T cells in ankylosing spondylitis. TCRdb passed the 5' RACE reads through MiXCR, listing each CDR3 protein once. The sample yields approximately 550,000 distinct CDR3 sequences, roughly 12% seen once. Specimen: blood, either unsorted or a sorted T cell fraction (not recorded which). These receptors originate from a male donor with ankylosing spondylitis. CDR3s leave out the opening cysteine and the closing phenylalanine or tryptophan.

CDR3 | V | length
ASSLGLAQQETQY | TRBV12-3/TRBV12-4 | 13
ASSVDISGANVLT | TRBV12-3/TRBV12-4 | 13
ASSGGWQGSKVGDYGYT | TRBV27 | 17
ASSPSPVLAGGNEQF | TRBV7-6 | 15
AISESGTGSNAF | TRBV10-3 | 12
ASSTALFSTDTQY | TRBV7-9 | 13
ASSSEREANTGELF | TRBV4-1 | 14
ASSELGAGLPGTQY | TRBV6-1 | 14
ASLSPSGANVLT | TRBV18 | 12
ACPYVGGNTGELF | TRBV5-1 | 13
ASSPSPAGYT | TRBV12-3/TRBV12-4 | 10
ASSLRGAGTRGTETQY | TRBV28 | 16
ASGPFAPQH | TRBV12-5 | 9
ASSPGTAGYT | TRBV18 | 10
ASSLEVWNTGELF | TRBV7-6 | 13
ASSRKTGTGYYGYT | TRBV19 | 14
ASTPWASGSNNEQF | TRBV2 | 14
ASSPLGGQGGYT | TRBV12-3/TRBV12-4 | 12
ASSTGTGGSGNTGELF | TRBV7-6 | 16
ASIPTTGGGDEQF | TRBV12-3/TRBV12-4 | 13